These 4 T cell receptor beta chains share one sample of origin, sequenced in a study of T cells in Graves' hyperthyroidism and ophthalmopathy. RNA transcripts gave rise to amplified TCR beta CDR3 regions. First-round RT-PCR of the TCR CDR3 relied on the HTBI primer set. TCRdb processed the multiplex PCR reads anew with MiXCR; each CDR3 protein has one entry. Of 700,000 to 850,000 distinct CDR3 sequences in the sample, 30% to 40% were seen once. The specimen sequenced was blood. The receptors originated from a woman in her 40s with Graves' hyperthyroidism.

This rearrangement joins TRBV5-4 to TRBJ1-2, with D hard to call. V lost 6 bases and J 2 bases, leaving 17 bases between the germline ends. This CDR3 is 15 amino acids long. Germline V gene sequence: CDR1 SGHNT, CDR2 YYREEE (reference sequence). In nucleotides, the CDR3 is TGTGCCAGCACCCAGAAGGGAAAGGAGAACTATGGCTACACCTTC. Translated: CASTQKGKENYGYTF.

This clonotype occurred a few times. The chain combines TRBV4-2 with TRBJ1-2; 9 bases are a match to TRBD1. This CDR3 is 13 amino acids long. CDR1 and CDR2 (germline): LGHNA, YNFKEQ. V lost 6 bases and J lost 10; bases outside the gene matches: 9. The CDR3 protein is CASRDAGQGPYTF. CDR3 sequence (DNA): TGTGCCAGCAGGGATGCGGGACAGGGTCCCTACACCTTC.

The chain recombines TRBV29-1 with TRBJ1-2, with TRBD1 matching over 9 bases. V shed 8 bases and J 9 bases; nucleotides not matched to a gene: 7. CDR3 length: 11 amino acids. The V gene's germline CDR1 is SQVTM and CDR2 ANQGSEA. Here the CDR3 reads CSPGQGSRYTF. Here the CDR3 DNA reads TGCAGCCCCGGACAGGGGAGTCGCTACACCTTC.

The chain couples TRBV6-6 to TRBJ1-1; D is possibly TRBD1 (6 bases). Trimming stripped 6 bases from V and 2 bases from J, with 16 bases between. The V gene's germline CDR1 is MNHNY and CDR2 SVGAGI (reference sequence). This CDR3 comprises 15 residues. CDR3: CASRGRGEGNTEAFF. DNA for the CDR3: TGTGCCAGCAGGGGAAGGGGGGAAGGTAACACTGAAGCTTTCTTT.